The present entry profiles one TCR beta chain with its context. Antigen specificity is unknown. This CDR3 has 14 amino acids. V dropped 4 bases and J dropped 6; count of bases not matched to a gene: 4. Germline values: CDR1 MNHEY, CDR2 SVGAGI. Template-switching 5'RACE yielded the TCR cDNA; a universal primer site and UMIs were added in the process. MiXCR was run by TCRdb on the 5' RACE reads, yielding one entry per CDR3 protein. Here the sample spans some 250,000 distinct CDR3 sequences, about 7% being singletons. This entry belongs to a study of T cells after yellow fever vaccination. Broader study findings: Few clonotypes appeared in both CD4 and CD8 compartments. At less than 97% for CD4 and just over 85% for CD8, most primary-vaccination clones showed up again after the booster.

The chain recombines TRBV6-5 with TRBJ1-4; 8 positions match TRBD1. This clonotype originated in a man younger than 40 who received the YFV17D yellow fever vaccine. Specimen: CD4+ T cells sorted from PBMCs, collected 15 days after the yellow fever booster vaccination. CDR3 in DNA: TGTGCCAGCAGTTCGTGGACAGGGTATGAAAAACTGTTTTTT. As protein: CASSSWTGYEKLFF.